This is a list of T cell receptor beta chains from one sample in a study of regulatory T cells in long-lasting Graves disease. TCRdb re-called the multiplex PCR reads with MiXCR, one entry per CDR3 protein. This sample has a few hundred thousand distinct CDR3 sequences, with 23% found just once. The sequenced sample was peripheral blood mononuclear cells (PBMCs), obtained when the disease was refractory, from a patient treated with antithyroid drugs. The source is a female donor with Graves disease. Each CDR3 is given with its conserved first and last residue. Each record gives: D gene, V gene, CDR3 length, clone size, J gene, CDR3 DNA, CDR3 protein. A D gene is named only where the DNA matches it firmly. The listing skips clone size in some rows; elsewhere it reads once, few, many or a size class.

D: .; V: TRBV6-1; length: 17; size: few; J: TRBJ1-5; DNA: TGTGCCAGCAGTGAACCGCCCCCCGGATTGGGCAATCAGCCCCAGCATTTT; CDR3: CASSEPPPGLGNQPQHF
D: .; V: TRBV5-4; length: 14; size: few; J: TRBJ1-1; DNA: TGTGCCAGCAGCCTGCTCCAATTATCAGGGGAAGCTTTCTTT; CDR3: CASSLLQLSGEAFF
D: .; V: TRBV14; length: 15; size: .; J: TRBJ2-2; DNA: TGTGCCAGCAGCCTATCCACAGGGTGGAGCGAGGAGCTGTTTTTT; CDR3: CASSLSTGWSEELFF
D: .; V: TRBV5-4; length: 13; size: few; J: TRBJ2-7; DNA: TGTGCCAGCAGCCGGGACGGTCGCTACGAGCAGTACTTC; CDR3: CASSRDGRYEQYF
D: TRBD1; V: TRBV6-2/TRBV6-3; length: 15; size: .; J: TRBJ1-1; DNA: TGTGCCAGCAGTCCGGACAGGGGGTTTAACACTGAAGCTTTCTTT; CDR3: CASSPDRGFNTEAFF
D: TRBD1; V: TRBV12-3/TRBV12-4; length: 14; size: many; J: TRBJ2-7; DNA: TGTGCCAGCAGGGCGGACAGGTTATCCTACGAGCAGTACTTC; CDR3: CASRADRLSYEQYF
D: TRBD1; V: TRBV5-1; length: 16; size: .; J: TRBJ2-1; DNA: TGCGCCAGCAGCCTGAACCGGGACAGGGTATACAATGAGCAGTTCTTC; CDR3: CASSLNRDRVYNEQFF
D: .; V: TRBV12-3/TRBV12-4; length: 14; size: .; J: TRBJ1-5; DNA: TGTGCCAGCAAAATAGGCCAGCTCAATCAGCCCCAGCATTTT; CDR3: CASKIGQLNQPQHF
D: TRBD1; V: TRBV20-1; length: 15; size: many; J: TRBJ2-3; DNA: TGCAGTGCTACCGGGACAGGGCCCTCCTCTAATACGCAGTATTTT; CDR3: CSATGTGPSSNTQYF
D: .; V: TRBV3-1; length: 17; size: .; J: TRBJ2-7; DNA: TGTGCCAGCAGCCAAGATCTTGTACTACAGGGTCTCAACGAGCAGTACTTC; CDR3: CASSQDLVLQGLNEQYF
D: TRBD2; V: TRBV11-3; length: 14; size: many; J: TRBJ2-5; DNA: TGTGCCAGCAGCCCGGGAGGGCCGGGGGAGACCCAGTACTTC; CDR3: CASSPGGPGETQYF
D: TRBD2; V: TRBV6-1; length: 22; size: few; J: TRBJ2-7; DNA: TGTGCCAGCAGTGAATATAGCCGCAGACCCGGGACTAGCGGGAGCTCTACCTACGAGCAGTACTTC; CDR3: CASSEYSRRPGTSGSSTYEQYF
D: .; V: TRBV11-2; length: 15; size: many; J: TRBJ1-2; DNA: TGTGCCAGCAGCGACGTACGGGGTCTGGACTATGGCTACACCTTC; CDR3: CASSDVRGLDYGYTF
D: .; V: TRBV20-1; length: 11; size: few; J: TRBJ2-1; DNA: TGCAGTGCTGAGGGGGTGGGTGAGCAGTTCTTC; CDR3: CSAEGVGEQFF
D: TRBD2; V: TRBV6-1; length: 15; size: .; J: TRBJ2-1; DNA: TGTGCCAGCAGGACCGGGACTAGCGGGAGTTCTGAGCAGTTCTTC; CDR3: CASRTGTSGSSEQFF
D: TRBD2; V: TRBV2; length: 18; size: many; J: TRBJ2-2; DNA: TGTGCCAGCAGTGAAGGGGGAGTAGCGGGTGGAAGAACCGGGGAGCTGTTTTTT; CDR3: CASSEGGVAGGRTGELFF
D: .; V: TRBV19; length: 17; size: once; J: TRBJ2-2; DNA: TGTGCCAGTAGTGTGGGAGGAGTGGGGCCGAGCACCGGGGAGCTGTTTTTT; CDR3: CASSVGGVGPSTGELFF
D: .; V: TRBV28; length: 14; size: .; J: TRBJ1-2; DNA: TGTGCCAGCAGTTTTGGGGTCTCCTACTATGGCTACACCTTC; CDR3: CASSFGVSYYGYTF
D: .; V: TRBV11-2; length: 14; size: .; J: TRBJ1-6; DNA: TGTGCCAGCAGCTTAGGGCGTTGGGATTCACCCCTCCACTTT; CDR3: CASSLGRWDSPLHF
D: .; V: TRBV10-3; length: 14; size: .; J: TRBJ1-5; DNA: TGTGCCATCAGTGAGACGCGGCTCGGGCAGCCCCAGCATTTT; CDR3: CAISETRLGQPQHF
D: TRBD2; V: TRBV7-9; length: 20; size: few; J: TRBJ2-5; DNA: TGTGCCAGCAGCGATACCGGGACTAGCGGGAGGCGACGGGGCCAAGAGACCCAGTACTTC; CDR3: CASSDTGTSGRRRGQETQYF
D: .; V: TRBV6-1; length: 15; size: .; J: TRBJ2-2; DNA: TGTGCCAGCACCCGCCAGGACAGAGACACCGGGGAGCTGTTTTTT; CDR3: CASTRQDRDTGELFF
D: .; V: TRBV30; length: 14; size: .; J: TRBJ1-1; DNA: TGTGCCTGGAGTTTCGGACAGATGAACACTGAAGCTTTCTTT; CDR3: CAWSFGQMNTEAFF
D: .; V: TRBV7-9; length: 11; size: few; J: TRBJ1-4; DNA: TGTGCCAGCAGCTTAGGATCGTTAGGAGTTTTT; CDR3: CASSLGSLGVF
D: .; V: TRBV2; length: 11; size: many; J: TRBJ2-7; DNA: TGTGCCAGCAGTGATGAGAACGAGCAGTACTTC; CDR3: CASSDENEQYF
D: .; V: TRBV13; length: 14; size: .; J: TRBJ2-7; DNA: TGTGCCAGCAGCGTCGACAGAGGGAACTACGAGCAGTACTTC; CDR3: CASSVDRGNYEQYF
D: .; V: TRBV27; length: 11; size: few; J: TRBJ1-2; DNA: TGTGCCAGCGGTACCGCGGGGGGCTACACCTTC; CDR3: CASGTAGGYTF
D: .; V: TRBV20-1; length: 15; size: many; J: TRBJ2-6; DNA: TGCAGTGCTAGAGATCAAATCTCTGGGGCCAACGTCCTGACTTTC; CDR3: CSARDQISGANVLTF
D: .; V: TRBV29-1; length: 14; size: few; J: TRBJ2-7; DNA: TGCAGCGTTAGGGCTAGTGGAAGCTCCTACGAGCAGTACTTC; CDR3: CSVRASGSSYEQYF
D: TRBD1; V: TRBV29-1; length: 12; size: .; J: TRBJ1-2; DNA: TGCAGCGTTGATGACAGGGCCTATGGCTACACCTTC; CDR3: CSVDDRAYGYTF
D: TRBD2; V: TRBV3-1; length: 16; size: few; J: TRBJ2-2; DNA: TGTGCCAGCAGCCGGACTAGCGAGGCGAACACCGGGGAGCTGTTTTTT; CDR3: CASSRTSEANTGELFF
D: .; V: TRBV10-3; length: 14; size: few; J: TRBJ2-7; DNA: TGTGCCATCAGTGTGCAGGGGTCCCGCTACGAGCAGTACTTC; CDR3: CAISVQGSRYEQYF
D: .; V: TRBV25-1; length: 17; size: .; J: TRBJ2-5; DNA: TGTGCCAGCAGTGAAATCTCGGGGGGCGCAAGGCAAGAGACCCAGCACTTC; CDR3: CASSEISGGARQETQHF
D: .; V: TRBV12-3/TRBV12-4; length: 13; size: many; J: TRBJ2-2; DNA: TGTGCCAGCAGTTTAGGATCCCTCGGGGAGCTGTTTTTT; CDR3: CASSLGSLGELFF
D: .; V: TRBV5-1; length: 16; size: few; J: TRBJ1-2; DNA: TGCGCCAGCAGCTTGGGGCCGGGGGCTTCCACCTATGGCTACACCTTC; CDR3: CASSLGPGASTYGYTF
D: .; V: TRBV2; length: 15; size: many; J: TRBJ2-6; DNA: TGTGCCAGCAGCCTAGGGACGGCTGGGGCCAACGTCCTGACTTTC; CDR3: CASSLGTAGANVLTF
D: .; V: TRBV12-3/TRBV12-4; length: 13; size: .; J: TRBJ2-5; DNA: TGTGCCAGCAGCCATGACAGGAACCGGGCCCAGTACTTC; CDR3: CASSHDRNRAQYF
D: .; V: TRBV20-1; length: 14; size: few; J: TRBJ2-1; DNA: TGCAGTGCTGGAGGGGGCCAGGGGGTCAATGAGCAGTTCTTC; CDR3: CSAGGGQGVNEQFF
D: .; V: TRBV5-1; length: 16; size: few; J: TRBJ2-7; DNA: TGCGCCAGCAGCTTGGGGCTAGCCGCGACAGACTACGAGCAGTACTTC; CDR3: CASSLGLAATDYEQYF
D: TRBD1; V: TRBV28; length: 16; size: .; J: TRBJ1-1; DNA: TGTGCCAGCAGCCTGGACGGGACAGGGGTTGTCTCTGGAGCTTTCTTT; CDR3: CASSLDGTGVVSGAFF
D: TRBD1; V: TRBV29-1; length: 14; size: .; J: TRBJ1-1; DNA: TGCAGCGCAGACAGGGTGGGAGGGAACACTGAAGCTTTCTTT; CDR3: CSADRVGGNTEAFF
D: .; V: TRBV29-1; length: 14; size: .; J: TRBJ1-6; DNA: TGCAGCGTCTCTGACGGGCCTCCCCATTCACCCCTCCACTTT; CDR3: CSVSDGPPHSPLHF
D: .; V: TRBV29-1; length: 14; size: .; J: TRBJ2-2; DNA: TGCAGCGCCCGCCCGACAGGGAACACCGGGGAGCTGTTTTTT; CDR3: CSARPTGNTGELFF
D: TRBD2; V: TRBV6-1; length: 15; size: many; J: TRBJ2-7; DNA: TGTGCCAGCAGTACACCAGCGGGAGACTTCTACGAGCAGTACTTC; CDR3: CASSTPAGDFYEQYF
D: .; V: TRBV19; length: 15; size: few; J: TRBJ2-6; DNA: TGTGCCAGTAGTATGGAGGGGGCTGGGGCCAACGTCCTGACTTTC; CDR3: CASSMEGAGANVLTF
D: .; V: TRBV7-9; length: 15; size: .; J: TRBJ1-1; DNA: TGTGCCAGCAGCTTAGAAAGATGGGTTGGAACTGAAGCTTTCTTT; CDR3: CASSLERWVGTEAFF